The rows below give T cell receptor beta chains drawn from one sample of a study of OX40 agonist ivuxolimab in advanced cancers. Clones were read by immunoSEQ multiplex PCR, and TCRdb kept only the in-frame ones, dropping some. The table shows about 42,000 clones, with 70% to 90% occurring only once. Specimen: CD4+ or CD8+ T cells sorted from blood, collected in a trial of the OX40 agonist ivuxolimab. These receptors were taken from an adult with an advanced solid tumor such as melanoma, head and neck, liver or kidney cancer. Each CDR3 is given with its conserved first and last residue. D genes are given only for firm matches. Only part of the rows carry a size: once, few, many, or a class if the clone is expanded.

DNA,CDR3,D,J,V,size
TGTGCCAGCTCACCAAGTCCAGCGGGAGTTTACAATGAGCAGTTCTTC,CASSPSPAGVYNEQFF,TRBD2,TRBJ2-1,TRBV18,.
TGTGCCAGCAGGTCCGGGAGCAATGAGCAGTTCTTC,CASRSGSNEQFF,.,TRBJ2-1,TRBV5-4,.
TGTGCCAGCTCACCGTCGGCGGGCGGGTCTGGCTACACCTTC,CASSPSAGGSGYTF,.,TRBJ1-2,TRBV18,.
TGCGCCAGCAGATTTAGCGGGAGCACAGATACGCAGTATTTT,CASRFSGSTDTQYF,TRBD2,TRBJ2-3,TRBV5-1,.
TGCGCCAGCAGCTTCACAGGGGGGAACTATGGCTACACCTTC,CASSFTGGNYGYTF,TRBD1,TRBJ1-2,TRBV5-1,.
TGCGCCAGCAGCCAAGAACGGTTGGCAGGCTATGGCTACACCTTC,CASSQERLAGYGYTF,.,TRBJ1-2,TRBV4-3,few
TGTGCCAGCAGTTTCGGACAGTCCTACGAGCAGTACTTC,CASSFGQSYEQYF,.,TRBJ2-7,TRBV7-9,.
TGTGCCAGCAGTTCCTCCCGGGGAGGGGGCGAGCAGTACTTC,CASSSSRGGGEQYF,.,TRBJ2-7,TRBV6-6,.
TGCGCCAGCAGCCCCCAAACAGGGCGGGCTAATGAAAAACTGTTTTTT,CASSPQTGRANEKLFF,.,TRBJ1-4,TRBV5-1,.
TGTGCCAGCAGTGTCTACCGTGGGAACACTGAAGCTTTCTTT,CASSVYRGNTEAFF,.,TRBJ1-1,TRBV2,.
TGTGCCAGCAGTGAAGAGGGTCAGCCCCAGCATTTT,CASSEEGQPQHF,.,TRBJ1-5,TRBV25-1,.
TGTGCCAGCAGCCCGAGGGGCAGGGCAAATCAGCCCCAGCATTTT,CASSPRGRANQPQHF,.,TRBJ1-5,TRBV12-1,.
TGCGCCAGCAGTATAGGGGGATCCTACGAGCAGTACTTC,CASSIGGSYEQYF,.,TRBJ2-7,TRBV10-2,.
TGTGCCAGCAGCCCGCGGGCCACAGCAGATACGCAGTATTTT,CASSPRATADTQYF,.,TRBJ2-3,TRBV7-9,.
TGCGCCAGCAGCTTGGCGCCTAGCGGACCCTACGAGCAGTACTTC,CASSLAPSGPYEQYF,TRBD2,TRBJ2-7,TRBV5-1,once
TGCGCCAGCAGCGAGAGCGGGGGAGGTGAAAAACTGTTTTTT,CASSESGGGEKLFF,.,TRBJ1-4,TRBV5-1,few
TGCGCCAGCAGCTTGGGGGCAGGGAGCTATGGCTACACCTTC,CASSLGAGSYGYTF,.,TRBJ1-2,TRBV5-1,.
TGTGCCAGCAGCCCCTCGGGGCTAGTTCAGCCCCAGCATTTT,CASSPSGLVQPQHF,.,TRBJ1-5,TRBV5-6,.
TGTGCCAGCAGTTACAGGTCAGGGGAGGACACCATATATTTT,CASSYRSGEDTIYF,.,TRBJ1-3,TRBV6-6,.
TGTGCCAGCAGCCTCCTAGCGGGAGGGGCCTACAATGAGCAGTTCTTC,CASSLLAGGAYNEQFF,TRBD2,TRBJ2-1,TRBV11-2,.
TGTGCCAGCATGAGGGCCCCCCCCCGGGACAGAGGTCACACCGGGGAGCTGTTTTTT,CASMRAPPRDRGHTGELFF,TRBD1,TRBJ2-2,TRBV2,few
TGTGCCAGCAGCACCACGACAGGGGGCTCTAACACCATATATTTT,CASSTTTGGSNTIYF,TRBD1,TRBJ1-3,TRBV7-2,.
TGCGCCAGCAGCCCCGACGGCCATAGCTCTGGAAACACCATATATTTT,CASSPDGHSSGNTIYF,.,TRBJ1-3,TRBV5-1,.
TGCGCCAGCAGCTTCGGAGAGACCCAGTACTTC,CASSFGETQYF,.,TRBJ2-5,TRBV5-1,.
TGCGCCAGCAGCTTGGGGACAGGGGGCACCGGGGAGCTGTTTTTT,CASSLGTGGTGELFF,TRBD1,TRBJ2-2,TRBV5-1,.
TGTGCCAGCTCACCGCGACAGGTAGGGATGAACACTGAAGCTTTCTTT,CASSPRQVGMNTEAFF,.,TRBJ1-1,TRBV18,.
TGTGCCAGCGGTACCACTGAAGCTTTCTTT,CASGTTEAFF,.,TRBJ1-1,TRBV6-6,.
TGCAGCGTTGCGGCTAGCGGGGGAAGCTCCTACAATGAGCAGTTCTTC,CSVAASGGSSYNEQFF,TRBD2,TRBJ2-1,TRBV29-1,.
TGTGCCAGCAGTTTATTTTGGGGGGAGGGCGGGGAGCTGTTTTTT,CASSLFWGEGGELFF,TRBD2,TRBJ2-2,TRBV27,.
TGTGCCAGCAGCCCTAGCGGGGCCAAAAACATTCAGTACTTC,CASSPSGAKNIQYF,TRBD2,TRBJ2-4,TRBV11-3,once
TGTGCCAGCAGCTTAGCCATAGCCTCTTGGACAGGGAACTACAATGAGCAGTTCTTC,CASSLAIASWTGNYNEQFF,TRBD1,TRBJ2-1,TRBV13,.
TGTGCCAGCGGCTCCAGGGGGGAGCAGTACTTC,CASGSRGEQYF,.,TRBJ2-4,TRBV5-6,.
TGCAGCGTTGAAGACCCGACAGGGGGCAATCAGCCCCAGCATTTT,CSVEDPTGGNQPQHF,TRBD1,TRBJ1-5,TRBV29-1,.
TGTGCCAGCAGCGTTCCGGGACAGCAGAACACCGGGGAGCTGTTTTTT,CASSVPGQQNTGELFF,TRBD1,TRBJ2-2,TRBV9,.
TGTGCCAGCAGCGCTAGCGGGAGTGGGTACGAGCAGTACTTC,CASSASGSGYEQYF,TRBD2,TRBJ2-7,TRBV7-2,.
TGCGCCAGCAGCTTTGCTCCGGGGGCGCCGAATGAGCAGTTCTTC,CASSFAPGAPNEQFF,.,TRBJ2-1,TRBV5-1,.
TGTGCCAGCAGCTCGTTCGGCCCTCTCGGCAGAGAGACCCAGTACTTC,CASSSFGPLGRETQYF,.,TRBJ2-5,TRBV11-3,.
TGTGCCAGCAGCCAAGATGAGGCCCAGGGGGATGAAAAACTGTTTTTT,CASSQDEAQGDEKLFF,TRBD1,TRBJ1-4,TRBV4-2,.
TGTGCCAGCAGCCAACTAGCCGGGACCACCTACGAGCAGTACTTC,CASSQLAGTTYEQYF,.,TRBJ2-7,TRBV7-8,.
TGTGCCAGCTCCGCGGTGCCTACTAACTACAATGAGCAGTTCTTC,CASSAVPTNYNEQFF,.,TRBJ2-1,TRBV18,.
TGCGCCAGCAGGGCCGGGACAGGGGTACACCAGCCCCAGCATTTT,CASRAGTGVHQPQHF,TRBD1,TRBJ1-5,TRBV5-1,.
TGTGCCAGCCGAGAGCAGTCCTACGACTATGGCTACACCTTC,CASREQSYDYGYTF,.,TRBJ1-2,TRBV6-5,few
TGTGCCAGCAGCCCCCCCGGGGTAGTAGCGGCACAAGAGACCCAGTACTTC,CASSPPGVVAAQETQYF,.,TRBJ2-5,TRBV7-9,.
TGTGCCAGCAGCGTAGGAGGTGAGCAGTTCTTC,CASSVGGEQFF,.,TRBJ2-1,TRBV9,.
TGCGCCAGCAGCCAAGGGTTTAATCAGCCCCAGCATTTT,CASSQGFNQPQHF,.,TRBJ1-5,TRBV4-1,.
TGCGCCAGCAGCGATACCCAGGGTTTACGGACCGGGGAGCTGTTTTTT,CASSDTQGLRTGELFF,.,TRBJ2-2,TRBV10-1,.
TGTGCCAGCTCACTAGCGGGAGGGCCGGCAGATACGCAGTATTTT,CASSLAGGPADTQYF,TRBD2,TRBJ2-3,TRBV18,.
TGTGCCAGCAGCAAACGGAACACTGAAGCTTTCTTT,CASSKRNTEAFF,.,TRBJ1-1,TRBV21-1,.
TGTGCCAGCAGTGAATATGCAAGCTCTGGAAACACCATATATTTT,CASSEYASSGNTIYF,.,TRBJ1-3,TRBV25-1,.
TGCGCCAGCAGCCTCACAGGTCCAACTAATGAAAAACTGTTTTTT,CASSLTGPTNEKLFF,.,TRBJ1-4,TRBV7-2,.
TGCAGCGCTCGGGCACCAACTAATGAAAAACTGTTTTTT,CSARAPTNEKLFF,.,TRBJ1-4,TRBV29-1,few
TGTGCCAGCAGCCCCTACAGGGACGAGGAGACCCAGTACTTC,CASSPYRDEETQYF,.,TRBJ2-5,TRBV7-9,.